Presented here are 18 T cell receptor beta chains from one specimen sequenced in a study of blood T cell repertoires in COVID-19. Clones were sequenced by immunoSEQ multiplex PCR, and TCRdb holds only the in-frame ones, with some missing. The sample has 250,000 to 350,000 clones, roughly nine tenths seen once; the top ten hold 2.2%. The source material was peripheral blood. All receptors derive from a woman in her forties or fifties who had recovered from COVID-19.

The CDR3 spells CASNPSGGPKNSPLHF. The CDR3 DNA reads as TGTGCCAGCAACCCCTCCGGGGGGCCAAAGAATTCACCCCTCCACTTT. The rearrangement links TRBV6-4 to TRBJ1-6; D may be TRBD1 (6 bases). Trimming took 7 bases from V and 7 from J, leaving 20 bases between them. The CDR3 covers 16 residues. CDR1 MRHNA and CDR2 SNTAGT come from the germline V gene.

This clone was observed a single time. This chain connects TRBV5-4 to TRBJ1-2, with 9 bases that match TRBD1. This CDR3 has 13 residues. With 2 bases clipped from V and 5 bases from J, the junction kept 1 base outside the gene matches. Per the germline V gene, CDR1 is SGHNT and CDR2 is YYREEE (reference sequence). The DNA for the CDR3 is TGTGCCAGCAGCTTACAGGGGGCTTATGGCTACACCTTC. It specifies CASSLQGAYGYTF.

This sequence joins TRBV5-1 and TRBJ1-2; possible D gene TRBD1, 5 bases. The CDR3 covers 14 residues. In germline, CDR1 is SGHRS, CDR2 YFSETQ. V was shortened by 1 base and J by 8 bases, with 15 bases between the two germline ends. The CDR3 DNA reads as TGCGCCAGCAGCTTGACTTCCACCGGGGGAGGCTACACCTTC. Translation: CASSLTSTGGGYTF.

This chain links TRBV5-5 with TRBJ2-7, with D possibly matching TRBD1 (5 bases). V shed 5 bases and J shed 1 base, with 22 bases lying between them. Germline V CDR1 and CDR2: SGHKS, YYEKEE (reference sequence). The CDR3 contains 17 residues. The CDR3 here is CASRGQGSGFASYEQYF. CDR3 DNA sequence: TGTGCCAGCAGAGGTCAGGGTTCGGGTTTCGCTTCCTACGAGCAGTACTTC.

This chain connects TRBV19 to TRBJ1-5; D gene unclear. Deletions cut 3 bases from V and 0 bases from J, with 9 bases between. Per germline, CDR1 LNHDA and CDR2 SQIVND (reference sequence). The CDR3 has 15 amino acids. The CDR3 DNA reads TGTGCCAGTAGTATCCTGGAGATTAGCAATCAGCCCCAGCATTTT. It is translated as CASSILEISNQPQHF.

The gene calls are TRBV6-4 and TRBJ2-2; TRBD2 matches 8 bases. CDR1 is MRHNA and CDR2 is SNTAGT in the germline V gene. This CDR3 spans 17 amino acids. V was clipped by 3 bases and J by 1 base; unmatched bases: 7. Here the CDR3 reads CASSERTSGGNTGELFF. Here the CDR3 DNA reads TGTGCCAGCAGTGAGAGAACTAGCGGAGGGAACACCGGGGAGCTGTTTTTT.

V is TRBV6-5 and J is TRBJ2-7; TRBD2 is a possible D gene (6 bases). Germline CDR1 is MNHEY and CDR2 is SVGAGI. Trimming stripped 6 bases from V and 4 bases from J, with 19 bases between. This CDR3 has 15 amino acids. DNA of the CDR3: TGTGCCAGCAGGCAGGTGGTTAGCGGAGCATACGAGCAGTACTTC. It translates to CASRQVVSGAYEQYF.

In its sample, this clone was seen once. The chain uses TRBV30 and TRBJ1-1; D possibly corresponds to TRBD1 (5 bases). V gave up 5 bases and J gave up 0 bases, with 7 bases separating them. Germline-derived CDR1 and CDR2 are GTSNPN and SVGIG (reference sequence). The CDR3 runs to 12 residues. CDR3 region: CAWCRVNTEAFF. The DNA for the CDR3 is TGTGCCTGGTGCAGGGTGAACACTGAAGCTTTCTTT.

CDR3 protein: CASIPDWDTDYEQYF. CDR3 in DNA: TGTGCCAGCATCCCGGACTGGGACACTGACTACGAGCAGTACTTC. The chain is built from TRBV6-2 or TRBV6-3 and TRBJ2-7; D is perhaps TRBD1 (6 bases). The V gene lost 7 bases and the J gene lost 3 bases, with 19 bases spanning the gap. Germline V gene lookup returns CDR1 MNHEY and CDR2 SVGEGT. The CDR3 sequence is 15 residues long.

The rearrangement links TRBV5-1 to TRBJ1-2, with a tentative D call TRBD1 (5 bases). In germline, CDR1 is SGHRS, CDR2 YFSETQ. The CDR3 is 15 amino acids. Trimming left V 2 bases short and J 3 bases short, with 14 bases between. The CDR3 is CASSFGATTDYGYTF. The CDR3 coding sequence is TGCGCCAGCAGCTTTGGGGCCACAACGGACTATGGCTACACCTTC.

The J gene is TRBJ2-7, the V gene TRBV7-2, with 10 bases matching TRBD1. The CDR3 spans 15 residues. The trim removed 1 base at V and 3 bases at J, leaving 3 bases unmatched. Germline-derived CDR1 and CDR2 are SGHTA and FQGNSA. The CDR3 DNA is TGTGCCAGCAGCTTAGGACAGGGGGCGCTCTACGAGCAGTACTTC. This encodes CASSLGQGALYEQYF.

CDR3 residues: CAWAFGDRGADTQYF. CDR3 nucleotide sequence: TGTGCCTGGGCCTTTGGGGACAGGGGGGCAGATACGCAGTATTTT. This chain connects TRBV30 to TRBJ2-3, with 11 bases lining up with TRBD1. This CDR3 is 15 amino acids long. Germline V gene sequence: CDR1 GTSNPN, CDR2 SVGIG (reference sequence). J lost 4 bases, V lost 5 bases, and 8 bases had no gene match.

The gene calls are TRBV25-1 and TRBJ2-3, with TRBD1 matching over 8 bases. This CDR3 comprises 18 residues. V dropped 3 bases and J dropped 1; count of bases not matched to a gene: 12. Germline-derived CDR1 and CDR2 are MGHDK and SYGVNS. As DNA, the CDR3 is TGTGCCAGCAGTGACTATGGGACAGGTGACAAACGCACAGATACGCAGTATTTT. Residues: CASSDYGTGDKRTDTQYF.

The DNA of the CDR3 is TGTGCCACCAGTGCGGGGTGGACCGGGGAGCTGTTTTTT. As protein: CATSAGWTGELFF. The chain employs TRBV24-1 and TRBJ2-2, with D possibly TRBD2 on 5 matching bases. The CDR3 is 13 residues long. Germline V gene lookup returns CDR1 KGHDR and CDR2 SFDVKD. Deletions cut 5 bases from V and 5 bases from J, with 8 bases between.

This chain joins TRBV19 and TRBJ1-2; 9 nucleotides line up with TRBD1. Germline CDR1 and CDR2: LNHDA and SQIVND (reference sequence). Trimming removed 7 bases from V and 5 bases from J; junction bases left unmatched: 14. This CDR3 has 16 amino acids. The CDR3: CASTRLSDRGDYGYTF. Written as DNA, the CDR3 is TGTGCCAGTACCCGACTTTCGGACAGGGGAGATTATGGCTACACCTTC.

J is TRBJ1-2 and V is TRBV10-3; 7 nucleotides match TRBD1. Germline CDR1 is ENHRY and CDR2 is SYGVKD. J was trimmed by 4 bases and V by 6 bases; bases with no gene match: 5. The CDR3 totals 13 residues. CDR3 DNA sequence: TGTGCCATCAGGGGACAGAGAACCTATGGCTACACCTTC. Translating gives CAIRGQRTYGYTF.

The CDR3 loop reads CASSFGGGNSNQPQHF. DNA of the CDR3: TGTGCCAGCAGTTTCGGGGGGGGGAATAGCAATCAGCCCCAGCATTTT. The chain couples TRBV27 to TRBJ1-5; a weak D match, TRBD1 (5 bases). V dropped 3 bases and J dropped 0 bases, with 12 bases sitting between them. The germline CDR1 and CDR2 sequences are MNHEY and SMNVEV (reference sequence). The CDR3 is 16 residues long.

V is TRBV7-2 and J is TRBJ1-5, with D uncertain. Trimming cost V 1 base and J 5 bases, with 9 bases left between them. CDR3 size: 14 residues. Germline V CDR1 and CDR2: SGHTA, FQGNSA. This chain's CDR3 is CASSLGAVDQPQHF. Here the CDR3 DNA reads TGTGCCAGCAGCTTAGGGGCAGTGGATCAGCCCCAGCATTTT.